Each of the 26 T cell receptor beta chains below was sequenced from the same sample in a study of cytomegalovirus exposure and HLA in healthy donors. PCR primers comprised 60 Vbeta and 13 Jbeta primers. Data came from immunoSEQ multiplex PCR; TCRdb stores just in-frame clones and leaves some out. The table includes around 130,000 clones, 80% detected once. The sequencing sample was made of PBMCs. The receptors originated from a man aged 25 to 45 in good health and CMV-seronegative.

The rearrangement joins TRBV2 to TRBJ1-5; TRBD1 aligns across 10 bases. This CDR3 is built from 20 residues. V lost 5 bases, J lost 0 bases, and 16 bases stayed unmatched. Germline CDR1 reads SNHLY; CDR2 reads FYNNEI. The CDR3 nucleotides are TGTGCCAGCAGTACTTCCTCGGACAGGGGGAGAGGATATAGCAATCAGCCCCAGCATTTT. Protein: CASSTSSDRGRGYSNQPQHF.

Concerning this clone itself: An end of the junction does not agree with germline; a read error may underlie this. Other DNA sequences in the sample encode the same CDR3. The chain uses TRBV28 and TRBJ1-5, with unresolved D. In germline, CDR1 is MDHEN, CDR2 SYDVKM. The CDR3 is 12 residues long. The CDR3 region has the DNA TGCGCCAGCATCGGACTCAATCAGCCCCAGCATTTT. Its translation is CASIGLNQPQHF. The entire variable domain, with the rest obtained from reference TRBV28 and TRBJ1-5, is as follows: DVKVTQSSRYLVKRTGEKVFLECVQDMDHENMFWYRQDPGLGLRLIYFSYDVKMKEKGDIPEGYSVSREKKERFSLILESASTNQTSMYLCASIGLNQPQHFGDGTRLSIL.

The V gene is TRBV11-2, the J gene TRBJ2-5; 7 bases agree with TRBD1. This CDR3 is 15 amino acids long. The germline CDR1 and CDR2 sequences are SGHAT and FQNNGV. The V and J ends lost 1 base and 6 bases, in that order; junction bases with no gene match: 8. CDR3 protein: CASSLGRDSKKTQYF. CDR3 DNA: TGTGCCAGCAGCTTAGGCCGGGACAGTAAAAAGACCCAGTACTTC. The entire variable domain, with the rest obtained from reference TRBV11-2 and TRBJ2-5, is as follows: EAGVAQSPRYKIIEKRQSVAFWCNPISGHATLYWYQQILGQGPKLLIQFQNNGVVDDSQLPKDRFSAERLKGVDSTLKIQPAKLEDSAVYLCASSLGRDSKKTQYFGPGTRLLVL.

V is TRBV4-1 and J is TRBJ1-6, with TRBD1 identical over 10 bases. Per germline, CDR1 MGHRA and CDR2 YSYEKL. The CDR3 has 15 residues. The V gene end was trimmed by 4 bases and the J gene end by 6 bases; junction bases not matched to a gene: 3. The CDR3 loop reads CASSLRQGANSPLHF. DNA for the CDR3: TGCGCCAGCAGCCTAAGACAGGGGGCTAATTCACCCCTCCACTTT.

This clone was found once. The chain joins TRBV7-6 to TRBJ1-1; no reliable D call. The germline V gene has CDR1 SGHVS and CDR2 FNYEAQ. With 5 bases removed from V and 2 bases from J, the gap between germline ends came to 12 bases. This CDR3 region has 14 residues. The CDR3 sequence: CASSRQVANTEAFF. The CDR3 nucleotides are TGTGCCAGCAGCCGTCAGGTGGCTAACACTGAAGCTTTCTTT.

This chain connects TRBV28 to TRBJ2-7; possibly TRBD2 for D (6 bases). Germline assignment: CDR1 MDHEN and CDR2 SYDVKM. This CDR3 region has 14 residues. V gave up 2 bases and J gave up 1 base, with 9 bases separating them. DNA for the CDR3: TGTGCCAGCAGTTTAGCGGGGAGGTCCTACGAGCAGTACTTC. This codes for CASSLAGRSYEQYF.

The V and J genes are TRBV4-3 and TRBJ1-1; a possible D gene is TRBD1 (5 bases). In germline, CDR1 is LGHNA, CDR2 YSLEER. V gave up 4 bases and J gave up 4 bases, with 13 bases separating them. The CDR3 sequence is 14 residues long. In nucleotides, the CDR3 is TGCGCCAGCAGCCGCGGTTTGGGGGGCACTGAAGCTTTCTTT. Amino acids: CASSRGLGGTEAFF.

This clone showed up just a few times. The chain joins TRBV28 to TRBJ2-5, with a tentative D call TRBD2 (6 bases). Germline V gene sequence: CDR1 MDHEN, CDR2 SYDVKM. V was pared by 2 bases and J by 4 bases, with 11 bases between. This CDR3 is built from 14 residues. CDR3 region: CASSLGGRRETQYF. CDR3 coding DNA: TGTGCCAGCAGTTTAGGAGGGCGGCGAGAGACCCAGTACTTC. The variable domain in full, completed from reference TRBV28 and TRBJ2-5, reads DVKVTQSSRYLVKRTGEKVFLECVQDMDHENMFWYRQDPGLGLRLIYFSYDVKMKEKGDIPEGYSVSREKKERFSLILESASTNQTSMYLCASSLGGRRETQYFGPGTRLLVL.

The V gene is TRBV28, the J gene TRBJ2-3; TRBD1 agrees at 7 bases. CDR3 length: 18 amino acids. Germline CDR1 reads MDHEN; CDR2 reads SYDVKM. V lost 7 bases to trimming and J lost 3 bases; unmatched junction nucleotides: 19. As DNA, the CDR3 is TGTGCCAGCACCACGACAGGGTCCGTGGCGTTTGGAACAGATACGCAGTATTTT. Translated, it gives CASTTTGSVAFGTDTQYF.

The genes are TRBV28 and TRBJ2-1; 10 nucleotides match TRBD2. Germline trimming cut 5 bases from V and 8 bases from J; bases unmatched to any gene: 12. Germline V gene lookup returns CDR1 MDHEN and CDR2 SYDVKM. CDR3 length: 16 residues. The CDR3 sequence is CASSPPLAGAPDEQFF. The DNA for the CDR3 is TGTGCCAGCAGTCCCCCCCTAGCGGGAGCCCCCGATGAGCAGTTCTTC.

The J gene is TRBJ2-1, the V gene TRBV15; 9 bases line up with TRBD1. CDR3 length equals 16 residues. CDR1 is LNHNV and CDR2 is YYDKDF in the germline V gene (reference sequence). The ends lost 0 bases at V and 8 bases at J; junction bases unmatched: 8. CDR3 nucleotide sequence: TGTGCCACCAGCAGAGATCAGGGGACAGGGATGGATGAGCAGTTCTTC. This codes for CATSRDQGTGMDEQFF.

The gene calls are TRBV5-1 and TRBJ2-5, with 10 bases lining up with TRBD2. The trim removed 0 bases at V and 0 bases at J, leaving 5 bases unmatched. This CDR3 has 17 residues. Germline-derived CDR1 and CDR2 are SGHRS and YFSETQ. CDR3 residues: CASSLGASGGYQETQYF. The CDR3 nucleotides read TGCGCCAGCAGCTTGGGGGCTAGCGGGGGTTACCAAGAGACCCAGTACTTC.

This chain uses TRBV6-5 with TRBJ1-2; 7 nucleotides align to TRBD1. J was trimmed by 4 bases and V by 2 bases; bases with no gene match: 7. This CDR3 comprises 15 residues. In germline, CDR1 is MNHEY, CDR2 SVGAGI. This chain's CDR3 is CASSYGAGGPYGYTF. In DNA form, the CDR3 reads TGTGCCAGCAGTTACGGGGCAGGGGGACCCTATGGCTACACCTTC.

This chain uses TRBV23-1 with TRBJ2-5; D might be TRBD1 (6 bases). TRBV23-1 is an ORF; its function is uncertain. The CDR3 runs 19 residues. V lost 6 bases, J lost 3 bases, and 29 bases lay in between. CDR3 in amino acids: CASRTGTPPSDGPKETQYF. For the CDR3, the DNA is TGCGCCAGCAGGACGGGGACACCCCCGAGTGACGGTCCTAAAGAGACCCAGTACTTC.

The chain recombines TRBV7-2 with TRBJ2-3; TRBD1 is a possible D gene (7 bases). Germline V gives CDR1 SGHTA, CDR2 FQGNSA. The CDR3 spans 15 residues. V was clipped by 2 bases and J by 5 bases, with 14 bases between them. CDR3 amino acids: CASSLWRGQLDTQYF. CDR3 bases: TGTGCCAGCAGCTTATGGAGGGGGCAATTAGATACGCAGTATTTT.

The V gene is TRBV4-1, the J gene TRBJ1-2; D gene uncertain. Germline CDR1 is MGHRA and CDR2 is YSYEKL. The CDR3 extends over 15 amino acids. Deletions cut 0 bases from V and 2 bases from J, with 10 bases between. CDR3 region: CASSQDLQSNYGYTF. The CDR3 DNA follows: TGCGCCAGCAGCCAAGATTTACAGAGCAACTATGGCTACACCTTC.

The chain recombines TRBV4-3 with TRBJ2-7; no clear D gene. From germline, CDR1 is LGHNA and CDR2 YSLEER. Between the trimmed V and J ends, which lost 0 bases and 0 bases, there was a span of 3 bases. The CDR3 has 13 amino acids. The CDR3 sequence: CASSQDRSYEQYF. Written as DNA, the CDR3 is TGCGCCAGCAGCCAAGATCGCTCCTACGAGCAGTACTTC.

The chain has TRBV5-1 and TRBJ2-1; 12 bases map to TRBD2. This CDR3 has 15 amino acids. In germline, CDR1 is SGHRS, CDR2 YFSETQ. Trimming removed 0 bases from V and 7 bases from J; junction bases left unmatched: 2. The CDR3 nucleotides read TGCGCCAGCAGCTTGGTGACTAGCGGGAGAAATGAGCAGTTCTTC. Residues: CASSLVTSGRNEQFF. Looking up the rest from reference TRBV5-1 and TRBJ2-1 gives the full variable domain: KAGVTQTPRYLIKTRGQQVTLSCSPISGHRSVSWYQQTPGQGLQFLFEYFSETQRNKGNFPGRFSGRQFSNSRSEMNVSTLELGDSALYLCASSLVTSGRNEQFFGPGTRLTVL.

This chain joins TRBV28 and TRBJ1-2; TRBD1 might be the D (5 bases). CDR3 length equals 14 residues. V was trimmed by 5 bases and J by 4 bases, leaving 14 bases between them. CDR1 is MDHEN, CDR2 SYDVKM, per germline. CDR3 in DNA: TGTGCCAGCAGTCCATTGACAGCTCTCTATGGCTACACCTTC. Amino acids: CASSPLTALYGYTF.

The chain employs TRBV9 and TRBJ2-7, with 7 nucleotides matching TRBD2. This CDR3 region has 14 residues. V was pared by 3 bases and J by 0 bases, with 3 bases of the junction left unmatched. Germline loops: CDR1 SGDLS, CDR2 YYNGEE. The CDR3 DNA follows: TGTGCCAGCAGCGCCGGGGGGAGCTCCTACGAGCAGTACTTC. Protein product: CASSAGGSSYEQYF.

The rearrangement links TRBV6-1 to TRBJ2-1; 13 bases align to TRBD2. V dropped 9 bases and J dropped 7; count of bases not matched to a gene: 6. The germline V gene has CDR1 MNHNS and CDR2 SASEGT. This CDR3 spans 14 amino acids. The CDR3 coding sequence is TGTGCCAGTACCGGGACTAGCGGGAAAAATGAGCAGTTCTTC. Its protein is CASTGTSGKNEQFF.

V is TRBV30 and J is TRBJ1-2; D possibly corresponds to TRBD1 (5 bases). V was cut by 2 bases and J by 4 bases, with 17 bases left in between. Germline CDR1 and CDR2: GTSNPN and SVGIG (reference sequence). This CDR3 is built from 15 residues. The CDR3 DNA reads as TGTGCCTGGAGTTACTTGGCAGGGATAGGCTATGGCTACACCTTC. It encodes CAWSYLAGIGYGYTF.

The rearrangement links TRBV18 to TRBJ2-5; perhaps TRBD1 as D (5 bases). Deletions cut 4 bases from V and 4 bases from J, with 13 bases between. The germline V gene has CDR1 KGHSH and CDR2 LQKENI. The length of the CDR3 is 14 residues. The CDR3 is CASSQNGQGETQYF. Here the CDR3 DNA reads TGTGCCAGCTCACAAAACGGGCAGGGAGAGACCCAGTACTTC.

The chain's CDR3 is CASSLEYRGGEQYF. The CDR3 DNA sequence: TGTGCCAGCAGCTTGGAATATCGGGGTGGTGAGCAGTACTTC. This rearrangement joins TRBV5-6 to TRBJ2-7; a possible D gene is TRBD2 (5 bases). CDR1 SGHDT and CDR2 YYEEEE come from the germline V gene. V was cut by 0 bases and J by 7 bases, with 14 bases left in between. CDR3 length equals 14 residues.

The CDR3 loop is CASSSARTGNEQFF. The CDR3 nucleotides are TGTGCCAGCAGCTCCGCCCGGACAGGCAATGAGCAGTTCTTC. J is TRBJ2-1 and V is TRBV7-3, with 7 bases identical to TRBD1. The trim removed 4 bases at V and 6 bases at J, leaving 6 bases unmatched. This CDR3 is 14 amino acids long. The germline gives CDR1 SGHTA, CDR2 FQGTGA.

J is TRBJ1-1 and V is TRBV6-5; D is undetermined. This CDR3 spans 14 amino acids. With 5 bases removed from V and 4 bases from J, the gap between germline ends came to 14 bases. Germline lookup yields CDR1 MNHEY and CDR2 SVGAGI. CDR3 DNA: TGTGCCAGCAGTAGGGTCCTCGGGAGCACTGAAGCTTTCTTT. Amino acids: CASSRVLGSTEAFF.